A single TCR beta chain is shown here with its context. Its antigen is not identified. This record belongs to a study of identifying expanded T cells in peripheral blood. No infections or other immune events were documented during collection. Regarding the study as a whole: Over around two and four weeks, about 15 and 19 clones changed, versus around 1.1 between replicates. Variance in clone template counts between approximately 2-week samples significantly increased with total template count across all healthy donors.

V shed 0 bases and J shed 8 bases, with 13 bases lying between them. Germline V lookup: CDR1 LGHNA, CDR2 YNFKEQ. The CDR3 extends over 14 amino acids. Assay used: immunoSEQ multiplex PCR; TCRdb lists only in-frame clones, some missing. The sample carries over 100,000 clones, approximately 90% recorded once. The TCR was taken from a person aged 18 to 70 in good health. The rearrangement joins TRBV4-2 to TRBJ1-2, with D perhaps TRBD1 (6 bases). The material sequenced was blood. The CDR3 spells CASSQDRRGDGYTF. In DNA, the CDR3 is TGTGCCAGCAGCCAAGATAGAAGGGGGGACGGCTACACCTTC.